This TCR beta chain came from a study of regulatory T cells in long-lasting Graves disease. Noted time point: persistent/refractory GD, antithyroid drugs over 5 years with positive TRAb. The TCR library was made from RNA that had been extracted from PBMCs in TRIzol. Per the germline V gene, CDR1 is GTSNPN and CDR2 is SVGIG (reference sequence). The CDR3 length is 13 residues. Deletions cut 3 bases from V and 0 bases from J, with 8 bases between. Sequencing libraries for TCR beta were prepared with iRepertoire HTBI primers and Arm-PCR of CDR3 regions. TCRdb itself ran the multiplex PCR reads through MiXCR, one entry per CDR3 protein. Of under 450,000 distinct CDR3 sequences in the sample, around 22% were seen once.

The V and J genes are TRBV30 and TRBJ1-1; D is ambiguous. This material consisted of peripheral blood mononuclear cells (PBMCs), taken when the disease was refractory, from a patient treated with antithyroid drugs. The source is a female donor with Graves disease. The CDR3 here is CAWRPPLNTEAFF. The CDR3 nucleotides read TGTGCCTGGAGACCCCCATTGAACACTGAAGCTTTCTTT.